Below, 27 T cell receptor beta chains from the same sample are listed, as sequenced in a study of blood T cell repertoires in COVID-19. Some clones are missing from TCRdb's copy, which holds only in-frame ones; the method was immunoSEQ multiplex PCR. The table shows 250,000 to 300,000 clones, with 65% to 90% occurring only once. The sequenced sample consisted of peripheral blood. The receptors stem from a man aged 25 to 40 with active or convalescent COVID-19.

This clone has a handful of counts. The genes are TRBV4-2 and TRBJ2-3; 12 bases agree with TRBD2. Trimming at V came to 0 bases and at J to 8 bases, leaving 12 bases not matched to a gene. This CDR3 has 18 amino acids. Germline-derived CDR1 and CDR2 are LGHNA and YNFKEQ. CDR3 in amino acids: CASSQDRLAGDRWGTQYF. CDR3 bases: TGTGCCAGCAGCCAAGATCGACTAGCGGGGGATCGTTGGGGTACGCAGTATTTT.

This chain uses TRBV5-1 with TRBJ2-2, with D unclear. CDR1 is SGHRS and CDR2 is YFSETQ in the germline V gene. The CDR3 runs 15 residues. The germline V and J ends were trimmed by 0 bases and 5 bases, with 11 bases remaining between them. This chain's CDR3 is CASSLVSASTGELFF. DNA of the CDR3: TGCGCCAGCAGCTTGGTGTCAGCGAGTACCGGGGAGCTGTTTTTT.

This rearrangement joins TRBV9 to TRBJ2-7, with D possibly TRBD2 on 6 matching bases. CDR3 length equals 13 residues. Looked up from germline, CDR1 is SGDLS and CDR2 is YYNGEE. Trimming cost V 6 bases and J 6 bases, with 16 bases left between them. In DNA, the CDR3 is TGTGCCAGCACCGCAGGGACTTACGGCGAGCAGTACTTC. Its protein is CASTAGTYGEQYF.

The chain has TRBV4-1 and TRBJ1-2; maybe TRBD1 (6 bases). Germline V lookup: CDR1 MGHRA, CDR2 YSYEKL. V lost 8 bases to trimming and J lost 2 bases, with 12 bases between them. The CDR3 covers 13 residues. In nucleotides, the CDR3 is TGCGCCAGCCGGGCAGGGGTCAACTATGGCTACACCTTC. Protein product: CASRAGVNYGYTF.

V and J are TRBV12-3 or TRBV12-4 and TRBJ2-3; maybe TRBD1 (6 bases). CDR3 length equals 13 residues. Trimming took 2 bases from V and 5 from J, leaving 8 bases between them. The DNA for the CDR3 is TGTGCCAGCAGTTTAACAGGGTTAGATACGCAGTATTTT. Its translation: CASSLTGLDTQYF.

V is TRBV24-1 and J is TRBJ2-1; TRBD2 matches at 13 bases. CDR1 is KGHDR and CDR2 is SFDVKD in the germline V gene. J lost 3 bases, V lost 8 bases, and 12 bases had no gene match. CDR3 length: 18 amino acids. CDR3 in DNA: TGTGCCACCACCCCGGGACTAGCGGGGCCAATTATCTACAATGAGCAGTTCTTC. Translation: CATTPGLAGPIIYNEQFF.

The chain recombines TRBV10-2 with TRBJ1-4; unclear D gene. The CDR3 loop spans 14 amino acids. V shed 0 bases and J shed 5 bases, with 7 bases lying between them. Germline loops: CDR1 WSHSY, CDR2 SAAADI. CDR3 DNA sequence: TGCGCCAGCAGTGAGTCCGGGATGAATGAAAAACTGTTTTTT. As protein: CASSESGMNEKLFF.

The chain recombines TRBV11-3 with TRBJ2-5, with D perhaps matching TRBD1 (6 bases). The CDR3 spans 15 residues. The germline V and J ends were trimmed by 3 bases and 1 base, with 12 bases remaining between them. Germline V gives CDR1 SGHNT, CDR2 YENEEA. The chain's CDR3 is CASSFGRTAQETQYF. The CDR3 bases are TGTGCCAGCAGCTTTGGAAGGACAGCCCAAGAGACCCAGTACTTC.

The chain employs TRBV15 and TRBJ2-7; weak D call: TRBD1 (6 bases). V was cut by 5 bases and J by 0 bases, with 14 bases left in between. Germline-derived CDR1 and CDR2 are LNHNV and YYDKDF (reference sequence). There are 15 residues in the CDR3. CDR3 nucleotides: TGTGCCACCAGCCCCGGGACAAGTTACTCCTACGAGCAGTACTTC. This codes for CATSPGTSYSYEQYF.

The chain links TRBV5-8 to TRBJ1-2; no reliable D call. Trimming removed 4 bases at V and 6 bases at J, with 19 bases between. This CDR3 is built from 15 residues. Per the germline V gene, CDR1 is SGHTS and CDR2 is YDEGEE. As DNA, the CDR3 is TGTGCCAGCAGCCAGTACGGACGGACTCCTAATGGCTACACCTTC. It is translated as CASSQYGRTPNGYTF.

This clone has just one count. The rearrangement uses TRBV3-1 (or the pseudogene TRBV3-2) and TRBJ2-1; a possible D gene is TRBD1 (6 bases). With 4 bases removed from V and 0 bases from J, the gap between germline ends came to 10 bases. Germline values: CDR1 LGHDT, CDR2 YNNKEL (reference sequence). CDR3 length equals 15 residues. In DNA form, the CDR3 reads TGTGCCAGCAGCCCGAGCAGGGGCTCCTACAATGAGCAGTTCTTC. It translates to CASSPSRGSYNEQFF.

This rearrangement joins TRBV18 to TRBJ1-5, with 10 bases that match TRBD1. The germline gives CDR1 KGHSH, CDR2 LQKENI. This CDR3 contains 16 residues. Trimming at V came to 6 bases and at J to 0 bases, leaving 5 bases not matched to a gene. Written as DNA, the CDR3 is TGTGCCAGCTCGAACCGGGACAGGGGTAGCAATCAGCCCCAGCATTTT. Amino acids: CASSNRDRGSNQPQHF.

The chain couples TRBV5-6 to TRBJ1-6; D unresolved. The CDR3 consists of 14 residues. The V gene's germline CDR1 is SGHDT and CDR2 YYEEEE. V was shortened by 5 bases and J by 7 bases, with 13 bases between the two germline ends. CDR3 sequence reads: CASREAPMNSPLHF. CDR3 sequence (DNA): TGTGCCAGCAGAGAGGCCCCGATGAATTCACCCCTCCACTTT.

This chain links TRBV5-6 with TRBJ2-1; 13 positions agree with TRBD2. The CDR3 has 16 amino acids. The junction had 6 bases not matched to a gene; V was cut back by 4 bases and J by 5 bases. Germline V gene lookup returns CDR1 SGHDT and CDR2 YYEEEE. The CDR3 protein is CASSRTGLAGNNEQFF. The CDR3 nucleotides are TGTGCCAGCAGCCGTACGGGACTAGCGGGGAACAATGAGCAGTTCTTC.

This chain joins TRBV6-6 and TRBJ1-2, with 8 bases identical to TRBD1. The CDR3 runs to 15 residues. Trimming at V came to 2 bases and at J to 4 bases, leaving 6 bases not matched to a gene. The germline V gene has CDR1 MNHNY and CDR2 SVGAGI (reference sequence). The CDR3 is CASSYRTGHGYGYTF. In DNA form, the CDR3 reads TGTGCCAGCAGTTACAGGACAGGGCATGGCTATGGCTACACCTTC.

The V gene is TRBV20-1, the J gene TRBJ2-2, with TRBD1 matching 9 bases. The germline CDR1 and CDR2 sequences are DFQATT and SNEGSKA (reference sequence). Trimming removed 3 bases from V and 2 bases from J; junction bases left unmatched: 10. CDR3 length: 17 amino acids. The CDR3: CSASRAWTGDNTGELFF. The CDR3 DNA sequence: TGCAGTGCTAGTAGGGCCTGGACAGGGGACAACACCGGGGAGCTGTTTTTT.

The chain uses TRBV3-1 (or the pseudogene TRBV3-2) and TRBJ2-7, with 7 bases aligning to TRBD1. The germline gives CDR1 LGHDT, CDR2 YNNKEL (reference sequence). The CDR3 spans 15 residues. The junction had 9 bases not matched to a gene; V was cut back by 4 bases and J by 3 bases. In nucleotides, the CDR3 is TGTGCCAGCAGCCCAACGACAGGGCTAGACTACGAGCAGTACTTC. This translates into CASSPTTGLDYEQYF.

J is TRBJ1-5 and V is TRBV4-1; D is perhaps TRBD1 (5 bases). Germline-derived CDR1 and CDR2 are MGHRA and YSYEKL. Trimming removed 0 bases at V and 4 bases at J, with 7 bases between. This CDR3 region has 14 residues. The DNA of the CDR3 is TGCGCCAGCAGCCAAGATCGGGGGAATCAGCCCCAGCATTTT. Translating it yields CASSQDRGNQPQHF.

The gene calls are TRBV11-3 and TRBJ1-2; D remains unclear. From germline, CDR1 is SGHNT and CDR2 YENEEA. The CDR3 extends over 13 amino acids. V lost 7 bases to trimming and J lost 8 bases, with 17 bases between them. CDR3 sequence reads: CASKEGGPFGYTF. The CDR3 DNA sequence: TGTGCCAGCAAGGAGGGAGGGCCCTTCGGCTACACCTTC.

The gene calls are TRBV5-1 and TRBJ1-6; 9 nucleotides match TRBD1. The CDR3 loop spans 16 amino acids. Germline CDR1 SGHRS, CDR2 YFSETQ. With 2 bases clipped from V and 6 bases from J, the junction kept 6 bases outside the gene matches. CDR3 sequence: CASSLQGAGVNSPLHF. CDR3 coding DNA: TGCGCCAGCAGCTTACAGGGGGCCGGAGTTAATTCACCCCTCCACTTT.

The rearrangement joins TRBV3-1 (or the pseudogene TRBV3-2) to TRBJ2-3; 7 bases match TRBD2. Trimming took 8 bases from V and 2 from J; bases not matched to a gene: 7. CDR1 is LGHDT, CDR2 YNNKEL, per germline (reference sequence). The CDR3 has 14 residues. CDR3 sequence reads: CASSVAGVTDTQYF. The CDR3 DNA sequence: TGTGCCAGCTCAGTGGCGGGAGTCACAGATACGCAGTATTTT.

V usage is TRBV3-1 (or the pseudogene TRBV3-2) and J usage is TRBJ1-3; D remains unclear. Trimming pared 0 bases from V and 4 bases from J, leaving 16 bases between. The germline V gene encodes CDR1 LGHDT and CDR2 YNNKEL (reference sequence). CDR3 length: 17 residues. The chain's CDR3 is CASSQDLSVNAGNTIYF. The DNA of the CDR3 is TGTGCCAGCAGCCAAGATCTATCCGTGAACGCCGGAAACACCATATATTTT.

The chain has TRBV6-4 and TRBJ1-4, with TRBD1 matching 9 bases. There are 16 residues in the CDR3. Germline V gene sequence: CDR1 MRHNA, CDR2 SNTAGT. V shed 0 bases and J 6 bases; nucleotides not matched to a gene: 5. The CDR3 sequence: CASSDSTGGADEKLFF. In DNA form, the CDR3 reads TGTGCCAGCAGTGACTCGACAGGGGGGGCTGATGAAAAACTGTTTTTT.

Points on this clone: The same CDR3 also results from other DNA sequences found in this sample. The V gene is TRBV6-5, the J gene TRBJ1-2; TRBD1 matches at 9 bases. CDR1 and CDR2 (germline): MNHEY, SVGAGI. This CDR3 has 14 amino acids. The V and J ends lost 2 bases and 8 bases, in that order; junction bases with no gene match: 6. CDR3: CASSYTGQGAGYTF. The CDR3 nucleotides read TGTGCCAGCAGTTACACGGGACAGGGAGCCGGCTACACCTTC.

The chain couples TRBV6-4 to TRBJ1-2, with TRBD1 matching over 9 bases. V shed 4 bases and J 8 bases; nucleotides not matched to a gene: 8. Germline V gene sequence: CDR1 MRHNA, CDR2 SNTAGT. The CDR3 has 14 amino acids. The CDR3 bases are TGTGCCAGCAGTGTCACAGGGGGCAGCGGAGGCTACACCTTC. It yields the protein CASSVTGGSGGYTF.

V and J are TRBV19 and TRBJ2-1, with 13 bases that match TRBD2. The CDR3 runs 15 residues. The germline CDR1 and CDR2 sequences are LNHDA and SQIVND (reference sequence). Trimming at V came to 9 bases and at J to 0 bases, leaving 2 bases not matched to a gene. CDR3 in DNA: TGTGCCAGCAGGACTAGCGGGGGCTCCTACAATGAGCAGTTCTTC. It is translated as CASRTSGGSYNEQFF.

This clone was seen only a few times. The J gene is TRBJ1-2, the V gene TRBV12-2. TRBV12-2 is a documented pseudogene. This CDR3 has 16 amino acids. The CDR3 nucleotides are TGTGCAAGTCGCTCATGCGGGGGGGCCTGGGACTATGGCTACACCTTC. It codes for CASRSCGGAWDYGYTF.